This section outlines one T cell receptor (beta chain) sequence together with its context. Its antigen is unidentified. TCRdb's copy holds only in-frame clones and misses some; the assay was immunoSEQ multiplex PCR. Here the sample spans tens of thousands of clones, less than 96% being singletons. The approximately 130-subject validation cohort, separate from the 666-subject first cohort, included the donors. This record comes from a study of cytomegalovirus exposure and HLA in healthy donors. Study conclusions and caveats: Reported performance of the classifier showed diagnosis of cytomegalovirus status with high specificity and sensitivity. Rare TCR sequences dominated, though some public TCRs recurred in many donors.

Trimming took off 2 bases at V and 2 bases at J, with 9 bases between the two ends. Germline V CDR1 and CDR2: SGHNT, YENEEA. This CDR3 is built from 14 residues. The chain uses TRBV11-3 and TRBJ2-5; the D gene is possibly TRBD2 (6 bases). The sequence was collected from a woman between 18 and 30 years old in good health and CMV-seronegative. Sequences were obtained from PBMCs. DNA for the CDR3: TGTGCCAGCAGCTTACCGGGGGAGCAAGAGACCCAGTACTTC. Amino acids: CASSLPGEQETQYF.